This is a list of T cell receptor beta chains from one sample in a study of shared clonotypes between healthy human individuals. TCRdb's copy holds only in-frame clones and misses some; the assay was immunoSEQ multiplex PCR. The sample carries millions of clones, 90% to 95% recorded once. The specimen was naive CD4+ T cells from PBMCs. The receptors here all came from a man between 18 and 35 years old in good health. Some clones in this sample may be carry-over from other donors' samples. Each CDR3 is given with its conserved first and last residue. The D gene is left open where the match is weak. The size of a clone is reported for some rows only, either as once, few or many, or as a class for expanded clones.

v_gene	j_gene	d_gene	abundance	CDR3nt	CDR3aa
TRBV9	TRBJ2-6	NA	NA	TGTGCCAGCAGACCCGGGGGTGGGGCCAACGTCCTGACTTTC	CASRPGGGANVLTF
TRBV10-3	TRBJ2-7	NA	NA	TGTGCCATCAGTGAGTCGAGTATTATACTATACGAGCAGTACTTC	CAISESSIILYEQYF
TRBV5-1	TRBJ2-5	NA	NA	TGCGCCAGCACCCAGGTATCGGTACAAGAGACCCAGTACTTC	CASTQVSVQETQYF
TRBV2	TRBJ1-2	NA	once	TGTGCCAGCAGTGGACTTTCCCGGGACTATGGCTACACCTTC	CASSGLSRDYGYTF
TRBV28	TRBJ1-2	NA	NA	TGTGCCAGCAGTCCTCGTCCTAACTATGGCTACACCTTC	CASSPRPNYGYTF
TRBV10-2	TRBJ1-6	NA	NA	TGCGCCAGCAGCGACCGCTATAATTCACCCCTCCACTTT	CASSDRYNSPLHF
TRBV11-1	TRBJ2-1	NA	NA	TGTGCCAGCAGCCTAACAGGACTACCTTACAATGAGCAGTTCTTC	CASSLTGLPYNEQFF
TRBV4-1	TRBJ2-7	TRBD1	NA	TGCGCCAGCAGCCTGGGAAGAGGACAGGGGGCAGGGGAGCAGTACTTC	CASSLGRGQGAGEQYF
TRBV30	TRBJ2-1	TRBD2	NA	TGTGCCTGGAGTCCCCGGTTAGCGGGAGCCCAGGGTTTCTACAATGAGCAGTTCTTC	CAWSPRLAGAQGFYNEQFF
TRBV27	TRBJ1-1	NA	once	TGTGCCAGCAGTTTCAAGGGCAACACTGAAGCTTTCTTT	CASSFKGNTEAFF
TRBV19	TRBJ2-5	NA	NA	TGTGCCAGTAGTCCTGGACACAGGGTGTCCGGAGAGACCCAGTACTTC	CASSPGHRVSGETQYF
TRBV6-5	TRBJ2-3	TRBD1	NA	TGTGCCAGCAGAATGGGACAGGGCACAGATACGCAGTATTTT	CASRMGQGTDTQYF
TRBV11-2	TRBJ2-1	TRBD1	NA	TGTGCCAGCAGCCGACCCCGGACAGGGAGGAATGAGCAGTTCTTC	CASSRPRTGRNEQFF
TRBV9	TRBJ2-1	TRBD2	NA	TGTGCCAGCAGTGGTAGCGGGAGGGCCGACAATGAGCAGTTCTTC	CASSGSGRADNEQFF
TRBV2	TRBJ1-1	NA	NA	TGTGCCACTCGTGGGGGGCGGCCTGAAGCTTTCTTT	CATRGGRPEAFF
TRBV28	TRBJ2-7	NA	NA	TGTGCCAGCAGTTTGAGGTCCGAGCAGTACTTC	CASSLRSEQYF
TRBV7-2	TRBJ2-7	NA	NA	TGTGCCAGCAGGCGTCAAACCGGGACCTACGAGCAGTACTTC	CASRRQTGTYEQYF
TRBV14	TRBJ2-6	NA	NA	TGTGCCAGCAGCACAGGAGGGGGGCCGTCGCTCATCTCCTCTGGGGCCAACGTCCTGACTTTC	CASSTGGGPSLISSGANVLTF
TRBV28	TRBJ1-2	NA	few	TGTGCCAGTAGGATCCTCGACTATGGCTACACCTTC	CASRILDYGYTF
TRBV9	TRBJ1-5	NA	NA	TGTGCCAGCAGCGCAAAGGGGAATAACAATCAGCCCCAGCATTTT	CASSAKGNNNQPQHF
TRBV2	TRBJ2-3	TRBD2	once	TGTGCCAGCAGTGACCTCGGAACTAGCGGGAGACCTACGCAGTATTTT	CASSDLGTSGRPTQYF
TRBV25-1	TRBJ1-1	TRBD1	NA	TGTGCCAGCAGTGCTGGACAGGGGGCCCAAGCTTTCTTT	CASSAGQGAQAFF
TRBV5-4	TRBJ1-1	TRBD1	NA	TGTGCCAGCAGCCCGAGACAGGGGGCGCGAACTGAAGCTTTCTTT	CASSPRQGARTEAFF
TRBV15	TRBJ1-4	NA	NA	TGTGCCACCAGCAGAGGGACGGGTGGAAGGTATGAAAAACTGTTTTTT	CATSRGTGGRYEKLFF
TRBV4-3	TRBJ2-6	TRBD1	NA	TGCGCCAGCAGCCAAGAGACAGGGGGCTCTGACTCTGGGGCCAACGTCCTGACTTTC	CASSQETGGSDSGANVLTF
TRBV28	TRBJ1-1	TRBD1	once	TGTGCCAGCAGGCCGGGACAGGGGCGCACTGAAGCTTTCTTT	CASRPGQGRTEAFF
TRBV7-8	TRBJ2-1	NA	NA	TGTGCCAGCAGCTTAAACAGGCTCAGGGAGCAGTTCTTC	CASSLNRLREQFF
TRBV5-1	TRBJ2-3	TRBD2	NA	TGCGCCAGCAGCCCCAGCCTAGCGGGAGGGCTGGATACGCAGTATTTT	CASSPSLAGGLDTQYF
TRBV5-1	TRBJ2-7	NA	NA	TGCGCCAGCCAACCGAGTACGGGAACCTACGAGCAGTACTTC	CASQPSTGTYEQYF
TRBV6-5	TRBJ2-7	NA	NA	TGTGCCAGCAGTTACTCGGGGGGAACCTACGAGCAGTACTTC	CASSYSGGTYEQYF
TRBV7-3	TRBJ1-1	NA	NA	TGTGCCAGCAGCCTGGACCGGAACACTGAAGCTTTCTTT	CASSLDRNTEAFF
TRBV5-1	TRBJ2-5	TRBD1	once	TGCGCCAGCAGCGATTCACAGGGGGGAGAGACCCAGTACTTC	CASSDSQGGETQYF
TRBV18	TRBJ2-3	TRBD1	once	TGTGCCAGCTCAACCGGGACAGGGGTCGCAGATACGCAGTATTTT	CASSTGTGVADTQYF
TRBV6-9	TRBJ2-7	TRBD2	NA	TGTGCCAGCCCTCCCGGACTAGCGGTCTACGAGCAGTACTTC	CASPPGLAVYEQYF
TRBV19	TRBJ1-3	NA	NA	TGTGCCAGTACGGGGGGCAGGGGAAGCTCTGGAAACACCATATATTTT	CASTGGRGSSGNTIYF
TRBV27	TRBJ1-5	NA	NA	TGTGCCAGCAGTCCTCTTACCCCGCGGGGCAATCAGCCCCAGCATTTT	CASSPLTPRGNQPQHF
TRBV19	TRBJ2-1	TRBD1	few	TGTGCCAGCAAAGGACAGGGATCCTCCTACAATGAGCAGTTCTTC	CASKGQGSSYNEQFF
TRBV2	TRBJ1-1	NA	NA	TGTGCCAGCAGCGACCCGGACACGGCTTTGGAAGCTTTCTTT	CASSDPDTALEAFF
TRBV5-1	TRBJ2-7	NA	NA	TGCGCCAGCAGCCCCTCGGGGCAGTCCTACGAGCAGTACTTC	CASSPSGQSYEQYF
TRBV12-5	TRBJ2-1	TRBD2	NA	TGTGCTAGTGGTTCCGGGACTAGCAGCTACAATGAGCAGTTCTTC	CASGSGTSSYNEQFF
TRBV19	TRBJ1-1	TRBD1	NA	TGTGCCAGTAGTCCCCCGGGACAGGGAACGCCTGAAGCTTTCTTT	CASSPPGQGTPEAFF
TRBV6-1	TRBJ2-1	NA	NA	TGTGCCAGCCGGACTACGGGTAACAATGAGCAGTTCTTC	CASRTTGNNEQFF
TRBV5-1	TRBJ2-2	TRBD1	NA	TGCGCCAGCAGCCCGGACAGGGTGACGACCGGGGAGCTGTTTTTT	CASSPDRVTTGELFF
TRBV7-2	TRBJ2-5	TRBD1	NA	TGTGCCAGCAGCCTAAGGGACAGGGGTTTGGAGACCCAGTACTTC	CASSLRDRGLETQYF
TRBV7-9	TRBJ1-5	NA	NA	TGTGCCAGCAGCCTAACACAGGGAAATCAGCCCCAGCATTTT	CASSLTQGNQPQHF
TRBV19	TRBJ1-2	TRBD1	NA	TGTGCCAGTAGTTCGACAGGGACGATCCTGAGCGGCTACACCTTC	CASSSTGTILSGYTF
TRBV27	TRBJ2-6	TRBD1	NA	TGTGCCAGCAGTTTCTACGGATTGACAGGGATCGGGGCCAACGTCCTGACTTTC	CASSFYGLTGIGANVLTF
TRBV29-1	TRBJ1-1	NA	NA	TGCGGCGTAAGGACGGTAATGAACACTGAAGCTTTCTTT	CGVRTVMNTEAFF
TRBV30	TRBJ1-4	TRBD1	NA	TGTGCCTGGAGGTCCCGACAGGGAGGGTTTGAAAAACTGTTTTTT	CAWRSRQGGFEKLFF
TRBV11-2	TRBJ2-7	TRBD2	NA	TGTGCCAGCAGCTTGGGACTAGCGGGCTACGAGCAGTACTTC	CASSLGLAGYEQYF
TRBV5-1	TRBJ2-7	TRBD1	once	TGCGCCAGCAGCATCGACAGGGGGTCCTACGAGCAGTACTTC	CASSIDRGSYEQYF
TRBV9	TRBJ1-3	NA	NA	TGTGCCAGCAGCGAGGGGGACGCCTTAGCTGGAAACACCATATATTTT	CASSEGDALAGNTIYF